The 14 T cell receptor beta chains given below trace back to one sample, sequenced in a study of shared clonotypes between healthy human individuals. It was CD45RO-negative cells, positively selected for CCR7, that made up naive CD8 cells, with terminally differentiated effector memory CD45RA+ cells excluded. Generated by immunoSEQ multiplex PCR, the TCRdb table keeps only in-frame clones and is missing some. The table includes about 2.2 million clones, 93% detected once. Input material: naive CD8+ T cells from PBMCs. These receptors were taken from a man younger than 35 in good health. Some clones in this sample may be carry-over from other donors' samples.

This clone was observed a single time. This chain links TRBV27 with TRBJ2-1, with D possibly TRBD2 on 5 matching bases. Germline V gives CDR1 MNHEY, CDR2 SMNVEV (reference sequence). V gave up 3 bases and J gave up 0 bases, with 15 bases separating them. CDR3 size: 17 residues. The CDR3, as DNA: TGTGCCAGCAGTTTGGGCCCGGGGTGGGGCTCCTACAATGAGCAGTTCTTC. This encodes CASSLGPGWGSYNEQFF.

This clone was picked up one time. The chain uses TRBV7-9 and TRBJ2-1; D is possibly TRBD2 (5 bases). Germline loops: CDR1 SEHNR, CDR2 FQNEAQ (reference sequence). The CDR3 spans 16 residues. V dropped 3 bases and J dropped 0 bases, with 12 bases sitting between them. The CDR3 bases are TGTGCCAGCAGCTTCCCAGCGGTAAGCTCCTACAATGAGCAGTTCTTC. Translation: CASSFPAVSSYNEQFF. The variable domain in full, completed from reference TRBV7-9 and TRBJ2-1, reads DTGVSQNPRHKITKRGQNVTFRCDPISEHNRLYWYRQTLGQGPEFLTYFQNEAQLEKSRLLSDRFSAERPKGSFSTLEIQRTEQGDSAMYLCASSFPAVSSYNEQFFGPGTRLTVL.

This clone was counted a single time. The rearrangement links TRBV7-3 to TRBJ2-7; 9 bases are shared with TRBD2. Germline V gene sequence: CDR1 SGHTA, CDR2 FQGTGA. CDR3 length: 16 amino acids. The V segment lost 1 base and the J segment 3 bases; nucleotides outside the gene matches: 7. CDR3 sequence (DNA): TGTGCCAGCAGCTTAATACCTAGCGGGGCGCTCTACGAGCAGTACTTC. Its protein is CASSLIPSGALYEQYF. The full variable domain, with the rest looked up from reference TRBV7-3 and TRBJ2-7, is GAGVSQTPSNKVTEKGKYVELRCDPISGHTALYWYRQSLGQGPEFLIYFQGTGAADDSGLPNDRFFAVRPEGSVSTLKIQRTERGDSAVYLCASSLIPSGALYEQYFGPGTRLTVT.

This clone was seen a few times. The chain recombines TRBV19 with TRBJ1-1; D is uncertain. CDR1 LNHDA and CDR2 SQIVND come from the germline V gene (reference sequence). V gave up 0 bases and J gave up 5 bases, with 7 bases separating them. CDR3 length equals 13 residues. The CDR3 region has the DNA TGTGCCAGTAGTATAGATGGGAGAACTGAAGCTTTCTTT. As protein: CASSIDGRTEAFF.

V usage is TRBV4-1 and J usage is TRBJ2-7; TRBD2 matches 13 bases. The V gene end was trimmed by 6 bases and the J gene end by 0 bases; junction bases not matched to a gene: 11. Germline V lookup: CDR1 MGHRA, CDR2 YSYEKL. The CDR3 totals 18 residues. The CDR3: CASRPGLAGSGSSYEQYF. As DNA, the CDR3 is TGCGCCAGCAGGCCGGGACTAGCGGGATCTGGGAGCTCCTACGAGCAGTACTTC.

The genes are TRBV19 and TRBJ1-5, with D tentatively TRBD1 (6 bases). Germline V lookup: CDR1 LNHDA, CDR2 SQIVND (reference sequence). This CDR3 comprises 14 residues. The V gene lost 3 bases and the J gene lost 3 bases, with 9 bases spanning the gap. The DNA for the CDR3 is TGTGCCAGTAGTATCAGGGGTTACAATCAGCCCCAGCATTTT. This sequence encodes CASSIRGYNQPQHF.

DNA of the CDR3: TGTGCCAGCAGCTTATCGGGCTCTCCCTCCTACGAGCAGTACTTC. Amino acid sequence: CASSLSGSPSYEQYF. This chain connects TRBV7-9 to TRBJ2-7; D is unresolved. The germline gives CDR1 SEHNR, CDR2 FQNEAQ (reference sequence). This CDR3 comprises 15 residues. V was pared by 2 bases and J by 0 bases, with 11 bases between.

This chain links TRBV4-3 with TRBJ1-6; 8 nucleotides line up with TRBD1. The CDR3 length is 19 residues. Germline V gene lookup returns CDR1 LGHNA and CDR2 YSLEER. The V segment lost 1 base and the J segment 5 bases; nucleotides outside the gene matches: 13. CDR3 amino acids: CASSQGTGTNIPHNSPLHF. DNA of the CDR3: TGCGCCAGCAGCCAAGGGACAGGGACCAACATACCTCATAATTCACCCCTCCACTTT.

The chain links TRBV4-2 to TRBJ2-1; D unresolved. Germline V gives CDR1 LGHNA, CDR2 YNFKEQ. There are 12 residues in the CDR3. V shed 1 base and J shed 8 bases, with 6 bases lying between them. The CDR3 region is CASSQGRDEQFF. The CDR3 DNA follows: TGTGCCAGCAGCCAAGGCAGAGATGAGCAGTTCTTC.

In DNA, the CDR3 is TGTGCCAGCAGTGACAGGAAATCCTACGAGCAGTACTTC. Translation: CASSDRKSYEQYF. The chain couples TRBV7-2 to TRBJ2-7; a weak D match, TRBD1 (6 bases). The germline gives CDR1 SGHTA, CDR2 FQGNSA. The CDR3 length is 13 residues. V was shortened by 6 bases and J by 1 base, with 10 bases between the two germline ends.

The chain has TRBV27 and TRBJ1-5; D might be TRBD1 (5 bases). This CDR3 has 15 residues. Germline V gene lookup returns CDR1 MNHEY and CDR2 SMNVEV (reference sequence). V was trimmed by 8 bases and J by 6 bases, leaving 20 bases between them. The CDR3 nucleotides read TGTGCCAGCGGACCCTTGGGGGGAGCAGGTCAGCCCCAGCATTTT. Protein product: CASGPLGGAGQPQHF.

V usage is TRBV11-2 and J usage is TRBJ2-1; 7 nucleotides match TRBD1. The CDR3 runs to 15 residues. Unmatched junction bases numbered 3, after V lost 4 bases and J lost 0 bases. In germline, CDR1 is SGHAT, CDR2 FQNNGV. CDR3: CASSSTGSSYNEQFF. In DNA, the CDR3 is TGTGCCAGCAGCTCGACAGGGAGCTCCTACAATGAGCAGTTCTTC.

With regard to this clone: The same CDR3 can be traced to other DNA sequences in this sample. The CDR3, as DNA: TGTGCCAGCAGTGCCGGGACAGGGGGATACAATGAGCAGTTCTTC. It yields the protein CASSAGTGGYNEQFF. V gene TRBV27 combines with J gene TRBJ2-1, with 11 bases matching TRBD1. CDR1 is MNHEY, CDR2 SMNVEV, per germline (reference sequence). The CDR3 is made up of 15 amino acids. V lost 5 bases and J lost 4; bases outside the gene matches: 4.

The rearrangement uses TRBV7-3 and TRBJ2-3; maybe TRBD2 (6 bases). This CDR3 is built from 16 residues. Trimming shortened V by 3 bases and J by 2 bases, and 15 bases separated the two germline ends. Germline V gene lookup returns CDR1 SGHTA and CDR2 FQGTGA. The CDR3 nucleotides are TGTGCCAGCAGCTTGACTAGGACGGCGGACACAGATACGCAGTATTTT. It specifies CASSLTRTADTDTQYF.